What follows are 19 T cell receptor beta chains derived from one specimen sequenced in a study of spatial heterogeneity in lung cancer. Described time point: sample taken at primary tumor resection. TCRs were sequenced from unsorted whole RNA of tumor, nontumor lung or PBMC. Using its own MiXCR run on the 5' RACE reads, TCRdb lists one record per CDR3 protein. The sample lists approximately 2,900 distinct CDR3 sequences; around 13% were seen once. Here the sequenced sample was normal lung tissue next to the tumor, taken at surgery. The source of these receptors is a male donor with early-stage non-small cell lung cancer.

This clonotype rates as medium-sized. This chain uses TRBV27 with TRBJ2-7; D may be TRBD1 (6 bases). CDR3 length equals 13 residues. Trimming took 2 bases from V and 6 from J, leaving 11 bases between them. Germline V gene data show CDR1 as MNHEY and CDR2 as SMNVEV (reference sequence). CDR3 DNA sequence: TGTGCCAGCAGTTTAACAGGGCCGCTCGAGCAGTACTTC. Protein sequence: CASSLTGPLEQYF.

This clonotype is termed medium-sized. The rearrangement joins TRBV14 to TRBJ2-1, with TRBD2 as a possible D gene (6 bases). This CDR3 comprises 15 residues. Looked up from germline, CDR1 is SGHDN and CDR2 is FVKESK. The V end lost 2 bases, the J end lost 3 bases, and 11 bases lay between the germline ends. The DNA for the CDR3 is TGTGCCAGCAGCCAAACCGGGACTGTCTACAATGAGCAGTTCTTC. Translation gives CASSQTGTVYNEQFF.

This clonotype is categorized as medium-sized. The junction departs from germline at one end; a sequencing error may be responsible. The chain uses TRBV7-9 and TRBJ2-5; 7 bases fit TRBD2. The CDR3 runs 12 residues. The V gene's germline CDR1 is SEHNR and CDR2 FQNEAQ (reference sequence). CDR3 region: CASSPRNSGADF. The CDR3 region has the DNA TGTGCCAGCAGCCCAAGGAACAGCGGGGCAGACTTC.

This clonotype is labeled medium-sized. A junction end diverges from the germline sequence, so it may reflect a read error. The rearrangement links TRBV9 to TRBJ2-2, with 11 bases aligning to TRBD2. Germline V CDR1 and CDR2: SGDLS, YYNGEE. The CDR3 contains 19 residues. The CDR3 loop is CASSRHTTSGGTKTGELFF. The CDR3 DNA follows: TGTGCCAGCAGCCGCCATACCACTAGCGGGGGTACGAAAACCGGGGAGCTGTTTTTT. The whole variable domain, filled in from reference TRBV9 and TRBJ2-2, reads DSGVTQTPKHLITATGQRVTLRCSPRSGDLSVYWYQQSLDQGLQFLIQYYNGEERAKGNILERFSAQQFPDLHSELNLSSLELGDSALYFCASSRHTTSGGTKTGELFFGEGSRLTVL.

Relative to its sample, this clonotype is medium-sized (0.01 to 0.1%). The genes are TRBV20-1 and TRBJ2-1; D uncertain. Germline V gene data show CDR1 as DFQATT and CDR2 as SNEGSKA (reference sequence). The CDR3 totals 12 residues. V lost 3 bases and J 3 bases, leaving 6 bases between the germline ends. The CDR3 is CSASSGYNEQFF. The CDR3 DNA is TGCAGTGCTAGTTCGGGCTACAATGAGCAGTTCTTC.

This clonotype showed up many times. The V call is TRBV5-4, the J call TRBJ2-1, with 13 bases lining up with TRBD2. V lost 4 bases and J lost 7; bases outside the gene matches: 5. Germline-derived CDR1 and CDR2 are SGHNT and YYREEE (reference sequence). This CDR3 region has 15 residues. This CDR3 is CASSTGTSGTNEQFF. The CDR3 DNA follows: TGTGCCAGCAGCACCGGGACTAGCGGGACGAATGAGCAGTTCTTC.

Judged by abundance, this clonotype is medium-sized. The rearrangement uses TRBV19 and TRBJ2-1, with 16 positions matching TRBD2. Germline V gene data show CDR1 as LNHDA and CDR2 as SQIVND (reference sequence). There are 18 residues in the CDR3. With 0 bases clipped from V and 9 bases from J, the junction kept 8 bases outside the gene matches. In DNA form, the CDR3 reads TGTGCCAGTAGTATAGAATTGGGACTAGCGGGAGGGCCCGGTGAGCAGTTCTTC. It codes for CASSIELGLAGGPGEQFF. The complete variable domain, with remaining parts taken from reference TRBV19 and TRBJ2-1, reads DGGITQSPKYLFRKEGQNVTLSCEQNLNHDAMYWYRQDPGQGLRLIYYSQIVNDFQKGDIAEGYSVSREKKESFPLTVTSAQKNPTAFYLCASSIELGLAGGPGEQFFGPGTRLTVL.

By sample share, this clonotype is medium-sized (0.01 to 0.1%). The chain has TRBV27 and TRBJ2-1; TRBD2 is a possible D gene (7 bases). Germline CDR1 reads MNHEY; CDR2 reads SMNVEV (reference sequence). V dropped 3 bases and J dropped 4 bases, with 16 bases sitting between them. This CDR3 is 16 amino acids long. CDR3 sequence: CASSFRGRAQYNEQFF. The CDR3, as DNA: TGTGCCAGCAGTTTTAGGGGGAGGGCCCAGTACAATGAGCAGTTCTTC.

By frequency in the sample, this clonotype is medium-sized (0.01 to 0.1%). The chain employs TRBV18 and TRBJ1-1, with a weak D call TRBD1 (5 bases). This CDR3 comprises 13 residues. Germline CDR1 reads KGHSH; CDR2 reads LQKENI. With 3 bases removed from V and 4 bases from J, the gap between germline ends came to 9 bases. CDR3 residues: CASSPGQGTEAFF. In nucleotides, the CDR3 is TGTGCCAGCTCACCCGGACAAGGCACTGAAGCTTTCTTT. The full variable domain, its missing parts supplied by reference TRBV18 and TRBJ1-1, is NAGVMQNPRHLVRRRGQEARLRCSPMKGHSHVYWYRQLPEEGLKFMVYLQKENIIDESGMPKERFSAEFPKEGPSILRIQQVVRGDSAAYFCASSPGQGTEAFFGQGTRLTVV.

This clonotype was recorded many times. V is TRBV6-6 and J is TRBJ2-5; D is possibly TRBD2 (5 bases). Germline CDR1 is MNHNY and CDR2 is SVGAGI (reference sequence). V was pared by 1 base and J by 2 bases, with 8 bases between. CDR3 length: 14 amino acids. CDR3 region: CASSYLTGQETQYF. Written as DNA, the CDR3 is TGTGCCAGCAGTTACTTAACGGGGCAAGAGACCCAGTACTTC.

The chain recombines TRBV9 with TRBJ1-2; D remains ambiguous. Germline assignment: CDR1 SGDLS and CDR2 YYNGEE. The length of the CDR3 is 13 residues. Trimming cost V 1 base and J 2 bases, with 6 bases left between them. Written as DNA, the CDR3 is TGTGCCAGCAGCGTACCAGGCAACTATGGCTACACCTTC. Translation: CASSVPGNYGYTF.

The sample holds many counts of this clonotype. CDR3 amino acids: CSASGPGARYGYTF. CDR3 bases: TGCAGTGCTAGTGGGCCGGGGGCTCGGTATGGCTACACCTTC. The chain links TRBV20-1 to TRBJ1-2; perhaps TRBD1 as D (6 bases). Germline CDR1 reads DFQATT; CDR2 reads SNEGSKA (reference sequence). V was pared by 3 bases and J by 5 bases, with 16 bases between. The CDR3 consists of 14 residues.

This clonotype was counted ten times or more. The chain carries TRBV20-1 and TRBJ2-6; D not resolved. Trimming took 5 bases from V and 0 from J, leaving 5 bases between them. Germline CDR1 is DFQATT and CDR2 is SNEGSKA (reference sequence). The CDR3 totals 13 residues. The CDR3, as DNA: TGCAGTGCTTGGGACTCTGGGGCCAACGTCCTGACTTTC. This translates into CSAWDSGANVLTF.

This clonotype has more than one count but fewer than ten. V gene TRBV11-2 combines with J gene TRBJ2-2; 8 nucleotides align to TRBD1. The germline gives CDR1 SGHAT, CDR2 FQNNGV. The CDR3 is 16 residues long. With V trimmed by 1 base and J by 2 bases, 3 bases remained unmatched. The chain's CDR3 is CASSLAGQGNTGELFF. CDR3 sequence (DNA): TGTGCCAGCAGCTTAGCCGGACAGGGTAACACCGGGGAGCTGTTTTTT.

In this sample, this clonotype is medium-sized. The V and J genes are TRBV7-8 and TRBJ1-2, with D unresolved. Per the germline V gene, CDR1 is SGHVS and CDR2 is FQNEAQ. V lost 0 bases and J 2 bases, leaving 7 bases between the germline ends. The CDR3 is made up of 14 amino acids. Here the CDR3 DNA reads TGTGCCAGCAGCTTAGCAGCAGTCAACTATGGCTACACCTTC. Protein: CASSLAAVNYGYTF.

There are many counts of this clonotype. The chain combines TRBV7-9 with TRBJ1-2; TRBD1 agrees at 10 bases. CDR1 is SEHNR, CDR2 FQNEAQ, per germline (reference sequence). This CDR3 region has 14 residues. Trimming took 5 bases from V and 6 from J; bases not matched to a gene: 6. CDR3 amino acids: CASSPRDRGDGYTF. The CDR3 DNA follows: TGTGCCAGCAGCCCCCGGGACAGGGGCGATGGCTACACCTTC. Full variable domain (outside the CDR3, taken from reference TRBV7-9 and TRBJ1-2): DTGVSQNPRHKITKRGQNVTFRCDPISEHNRLYWYRQTLGQGPEFLTYFQNEAQLEKSRLLSDRFSAERPKGSFSTLEIQRTEQGDSAMYLCASSPRDRGDGYTFGSGTRLTVV.

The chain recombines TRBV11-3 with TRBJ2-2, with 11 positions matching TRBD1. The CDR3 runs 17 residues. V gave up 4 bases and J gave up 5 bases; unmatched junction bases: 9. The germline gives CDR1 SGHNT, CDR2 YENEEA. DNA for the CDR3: TGTGCCAGCAGCTCGGATCCCGGGACAGGGGGGACCGGGGAGCTGTTTTTT. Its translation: CASSSDPGTGGTGELFF.

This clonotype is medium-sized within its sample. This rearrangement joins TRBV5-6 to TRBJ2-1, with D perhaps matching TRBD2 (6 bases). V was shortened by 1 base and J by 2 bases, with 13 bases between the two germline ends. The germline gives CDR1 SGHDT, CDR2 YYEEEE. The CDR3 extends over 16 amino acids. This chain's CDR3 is CASSLILAHTYNEQFF. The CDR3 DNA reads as TGTGCCAGCAGCTTGATTCTAGCGCATACCTACAATGAGCAGTTCTTC.

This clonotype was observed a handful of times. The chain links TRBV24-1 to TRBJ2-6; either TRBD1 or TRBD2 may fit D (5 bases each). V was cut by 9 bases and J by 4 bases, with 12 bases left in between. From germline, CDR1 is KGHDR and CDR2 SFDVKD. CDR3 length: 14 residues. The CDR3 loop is CATGDGEGANVLTF. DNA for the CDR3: TGTGCCACCGGGGACGGGGAAGGGGCCAACGTCCTGACTTTC.